Reported below is one T cell receptor (beta chain). The data derive from a study of blood T cell repertoires in COVID-19. About the study: The samples span acute and convalescent COVID-19 from the United States, Italy and Spain. The analysed material was cDNA or gDNA that came from T cells, B-cell-depleted T cells, or PBMCs.

The CDR3 contains 11 residues. CDR1 and CDR2 (germline): DFQATT, SNEGSKA (reference sequence). The V end lost 1 base, the J end lost 3 bases, and 3 bases lay between the germline ends. Original methodology: Amplification with reference gene primers provided the estimates of nucleated cell counts. TCRdb's table, derived via immunoSEQ multiplex PCR, lists solely in-frame clones and lacks some. Clone size and V and J calls were adopted from that table, with D and trimming inferred from the DNA. The sample includes about 180,000 clones, approximately 88% of them seen just once. Sequencing input: peripheral blood. The chain couples TRBV20-1 to TRBJ2-5; D is unresolved. The receptor was derived from a woman between 50 and 59 years old with acute or convalescent COVID-19. CDR3 nucleotides: TGCAGTGCTAGAGGCGAAGAGACCCAGTACTTC. Amino acid sequence: CSARGEETQYF.